This T cell receptor (beta chain) appears in the sequencing data of a study of T cell responses to AZD1222 COVID-19 vaccine. Whole-study context: Second-dose recipients at about 4 or about 12 weeks were treated as one pooled group.

From germline, CDR1 is MGHDK and CDR2 SYGVNS. The germline V and J ends were trimmed by 3 bases and 4 bases, with 7 bases remaining between them. The CDR3 runs 13 residues. The method was immunoSEQ multiplex PCR; TCRdb's version includes in-frame clones alone and lacks a portion of them. In the table there are approximately 88,000 clones, 92% of which are singletons. The source of this sequence is an adult in good health. The chain recombines TRBV25-1 with TRBJ2-1; D ambiguous. Sequenced material: peripheral blood, taken on day 0 of AZD1222 vaccination. DNA for the CDR3: TGTGCCAGCAGTGACCCCGGGTACAATGAGCAGTTCTTC. The encoded protein is CASSDPGYNEQFF.